This TCR beta chain comes out of a study of response to subunit inactivated influenza vaccine. General observations from the study: Each seasonal flu vaccination may recruit only limited new T cells, authors suggested.

The V segment lost 8 bases and the J segment 5 bases; nucleotides outside the gene matches: 5. This CDR3 is built from 13 residues. The germline gives CDR1 SEHNR, CDR2 FQNEAQ (reference sequence). This clonotype turned up a few times. Its target is unknown. TCRdb used MiXCR to reprocess the RT-PCR reads, holding one entry per CDR3 protein. The sample records roughly 500,000 distinct CDR3 sequences, roughly 23% being singletons. This sample was shared with a second study, whose subject was T cells expressing NK-cell markers. That work contributes: Generation of TCR beta cDNA was performed by 5'RACE template switching incorporating UMIs.

J is TRBJ2-2 and V is TRBV7-9; 7 nucleotides agree with TRBD1. The source is a middle-aged man who received an inactivated influenza vaccine. Here the sequenced sample was CD4+ T cells sorted from PBMCs, taken about 13 days after vaccination. The CDR3 bases are TGTGCCAGCCTGCTACAGGGGACCGGGGAGCTGTTTTTT. It encodes CASLLQGTGELFF. The variable domain in full, with the rest retrieved from reference TRBV7-9 and TRBJ2-2, is DTGVSQNPRHKITKRGQNVTFRCDPISEHNRLYWYRQTLGQGPEFLTYFQNEAQLEKSRLLSDRFSAERPKGSFSTLEIQRTEQGDSAMYLCASLLQGTGELFFGEGSRLTVL.